The 14 T cell receptor beta chains given below trace back to one sample, sequenced in a study of cytomegalovirus exposure and HLA in healthy donors. The PCR had 60 Vbeta and 13 Jbeta primers. This table comes from immunoSEQ multiplex PCR, and its TCRdb copy is limited to in-frame clones, with some not included. The sample carries 70,000 to 100,000 clones, 80% recorded once. Sequenced material: PBMCs. The receptor set was obtained from a woman in her forties or fifties in good health and CMV-seropositive.

The chain has TRBV6-1 and TRBJ2-7; TRBD2 matches at 8 bases. The CDR3 runs to 17 residues. Looked up from germline, CDR1 is MNHNS and CDR2 is SASEGT. The trim removed 1 base at V and 2 bases at J, leaving 10 bases unmatched. CDR3 sequence (DNA): TGTGCCAGCAGTGAAGTAGAGGGGGGACTAGGAGCCTACGAGCAGTACGTC. Residues: CASSEVEGGLGAYEQYV.

CDR3: CAWSNKLGQGIGSNQPQHF. In nucleotides, the CDR3 is TGTGCCTGGAGTAATAAACTAGGACAGGGGATCGGTAGCAATCAGCCCCAGCATTTT. The chain is built from TRBV30 and TRBJ1-5; the match to TRBD1 covers 9 bases. V lost 2 bases, J lost 0 bases, and 14 bases stayed unmatched. The CDR3 has 19 amino acids. Germline V gene data show CDR1 as GTSNPN and CDR2 as SVGIG (reference sequence).

The chain's CDR3 is CASRNLPRQGYNEQFF. The CDR3 bases are TGTGCCAGTAGAAATTTGCCGAGACAGGGCTACAATGAGCAGTTCTTC. The V and J genes are TRBV19 and TRBJ2-1; 7 bases are shared with TRBD1. J was trimmed by 3 bases and V by 6 bases; bases with no gene match: 11. This CDR3 spans 16 amino acids. Germline V gives CDR1 LNHDA, CDR2 SQIVND (reference sequence).

The chain combines TRBV19 with TRBJ1-4, with D unclear. The germline V and J ends were trimmed by 5 bases and 10 bases, with 20 bases remaining between them. The germline CDR1 and CDR2 sequences are LNHDA and SQIVND (reference sequence). The CDR3 consists of 15 residues. The CDR3 DNA follows: TGTGCCAGTAGTCTACCCTACGAGGCTGTTGGAAAACTGTTTTTT. This translates into CASSLPYEAVGKLFF.

The chain recombines TRBV2 with TRBJ2-5, with a tentative D call TRBD1 (5 bases). Germline CDR1 is SNHLY and CDR2 is FYNNEI. The CDR3 spans 14 residues. Trimming pared 4 bases from V and 4 bases from J, leaving 13 bases between. CDR3 in amino acids: CASSVGPTVETQYF. In DNA, the CDR3 is TGTGCCAGCAGTGTGGGGCCGACTGTAGAGACCCAGTACTTC. Combining the CDR3 with reference TRBV2 and TRBJ2-5 gives the whole variable domain EPEVTQTPSHQVTQMGQEVILRCVPISNHLYFYWYRQILGQKVEFLVSFYNNEISEKSEIFDDQFSVERPDGSNFTLKIRSTKLEDSAMYFCASSVGPTVETQYFGPGTRLLVL.

With respect to this clone: One end of the junction does not line up with germline, which may come from a read error. This rearrangement joins TRBV6-1 to TRBJ1-5, with unresolved D. Germline CDR1 is MNHNS and CDR2 is SASEGT. The length of the CDR3 is 14 residues. CDR3 DNA: TGTGCCAGCAGAGGCTCGTATAGCAATCGGCCCCAGCATTTT. Amino acid sequence: CASRGSYSNRPQHF.

The CDR3 is CASSPGQGAQYF. The CDR3 DNA sequence: TGTGCCAGCAGCCCGGGACAGGGCGCGCAGTACTTC. The chain is built from TRBV7-3 and TRBJ2-7; 9 bases are shared with TRBD1. Trimming removed 5 bases from V and 9 bases from J; junction bases left unmatched: 5. This CDR3 has 12 amino acids. Germline CDR1 reads SGHTA; CDR2 reads FQGTGA.

The count of this clone is one. This chain connects TRBV12-5 to TRBJ1-6; D unclear. V was clipped by 7 bases and J by 4 bases, with 14 bases between them. The CDR3 contains 15 residues. The germline V gene encodes CDR1 LGHNT and CDR2 FRNRAP. The chain's CDR3 is CASAQTDPYNSPLHF. The CDR3 DNA reads TGTGCTAGTGCCCAAACAGACCCTTATAATTCACCCCTCCACTTT.

The CDR3 bases are TGTGCCAGCAGCGTAGGCGGGGCTAGCACAGATACGCAGTATTTT. It codes for CASSVGGASTDTQYF. V and J are TRBV9 and TRBJ2-3; maybe TRBD2 (6 bases). The CDR3 is 15 amino acids. The V gene's germline CDR1 is SGDLS and CDR2 YYNGEE. Trimming shortened V by 0 bases and J by 0 bases, and 8 bases separated the two germline ends.

CDR3 in amino acids: CASSSPLRGANEKLFF. CDR3 nucleotide sequence: TGTGCCAGCAGTTCGCCGCTCCGGGGGGCTAATGAAAAACTGTTTTTT. The rearrangement links TRBV27 to TRBJ1-4; D is perhaps TRBD1 (5 bases). Germline-derived CDR1 and CDR2 are MNHEY and SMNVEV (reference sequence). The CDR3 spans 16 residues. Trimming took 4 bases from V and 3 from J, leaving 15 bases between them.

J is TRBJ1-1 and V is TRBV5-4; D ambiguous. CDR1 SGHNT and CDR2 YYREEE come from the germline V gene (reference sequence). The CDR3 runs 13 residues. Trimming took off 4 bases at V and 4 bases at J, with 11 bases between the two ends. The CDR3 DNA reads TGTGCCAGCAGCCGTCATAGTGGCACTGAAGCTTTCTTT. It yields the protein CASSRHSGTEAFF.

The V and J genes are TRBV7-9 and TRBJ1-2; TRBD1 agrees at 7 bases. The germline CDR1 and CDR2 sequences are SEHNR and FQNEAQ (reference sequence). The length of the CDR3 is 13 residues. Unmatched junction bases numbered 6, after V lost 6 bases and J lost 5 bases. CDR3 protein: CASSNTGDYGYTF. CDR3 nucleotide sequence: TGTGCCAGCAGTAACACAGGGGATTATGGCTACACCTTC.

CDR3: CSVDTSSPNTDTQYF. The CDR3 nucleotides are TGCAGCGTTGATACGAGCTCCCCAAACACAGATACGCAGTATTTT. The chain couples TRBV29-1 to TRBJ2-3; D uncertain. Germline V gene sequence: CDR1 SQVTM, CDR2 ANQGSEA. V dropped 3 bases and J dropped 2 bases, with 15 bases sitting between them. The CDR3 covers 15 residues.

This chain joins TRBV7-2 and TRBJ2-7; 9 bases are shared with TRBD1. J was trimmed by 3 bases and V by 4 bases; bases with no gene match: 4. The length of the CDR3 is 14 residues. Germline assignment: CDR1 SGHTA and CDR2 FQGNSA. The CDR3 DNA reads as TGTGCCAGCAGCTCCCAGGGACAGGGCTACGAGCAGTACGTC. Translation gives CASSSQGQGYEQYV.